The entry below describes one T cell receptor (beta chain). What antigen it recognizes has not been identified. Per-nucleotide qualities are absent, and no much larger clonotype sits a single base away. This sample was taken from a study of lymphopenia after photon versus proton radiotherapy (dated by TCRdb to the late 2010s). For the wider study: In patients with gastrointestinal tumors who developed high-grade lymphopenia, the study compared the immunological effects of photon radiation therapy with those of proton radiation therapy. The cohort comprised 20 patients with gastrointestinal tumors who received either photon or proton therapy and then developed lymphopenia. The study was designed to characterize how the impact on the immune system differs between the two radiation modalities.

The paper's findings and limits, for the study overall: The survival association was assessed only in patients who died, and the authors presented better survival with proton therapy as a possibility rather than a demonstrated result. Across the cohort, a larger post-nadir drop in TCR diversity was inversely correlated with overall survival time among patients who died. Once the lymphocyte count had reached its nadir, the repertoires of photon-treated patients showed oligoclonal expansion, particularly of CD8+ Temra cells, and this expansion drove the decline in diversity. Proton-treated patients stayed relatively stable during treatment, while photon-treated patients lost naive T cells and TCR diversity and gained effector/memory populations.

The library was obtained by the immunoSEQ multiplex PCR assay. Deep sequencing of rearranged TCR beta loci, alongside multiparametric flow cytometry, was used to profile T cell repertoires. The source is immuneACCESS, and TCRdb retained only in-frame sequences with V and J called. Part of the clones is not carried over; for the studies checked, unresolved V genes explain less than half of this, and the remainder is unexplained. For this sample the table gives tens of thousands of clones, of which about 84% were detected only once. The ten most abundant clones make up 20% to 25% of the sample. V and J lose 7 bases and 2 bases, and a span of 18 bases separates them. The germline V gene gives CDR1 as MNHNS and CDR2 as SASEGT. The CDR3, cysteine through phenylalanine, is 15 amino acids long. Only the CDR3 region is kept as DNA, spanning 45 bases read in frame from base 1.

The sequence links TRBV6-1 to TRBJ2-7; tentative D gene TRBD2, with 6 bases matching. This sequence originates from a woman aged 70-85 years with pancreatic cancer. Sequencing used peripheral blood, obtained from a patient treated with proton-based radiotherapy. The CDR3 reads as follows: CASNPPSSVPYEQYF. Here is the DNA: TGTGCCAGCAATCCACCTTCTAGCGTCCCCTACGAGCAGTACTTC.